The rows below give T cell receptor beta chains drawn from one sample of a study of beta chain features in type 1 diabetes. Libraries were prepared by immunoSEQ multiplex PCR; TCRdb keeps only in-frame clonotypes and omits some of them. The sample has approximately 600,000 clones; around 12% are singletons. Input material: naive CD4+ T cells from blood. The receptors here all came from a man in his thirties or forties with type 1 diabetes. The CDR3 runs from the conserved cysteine through the conserved F or W. The D gene is left open where the match is weak. The size field is filled for only some rows; it gives once, few, many or a size class.

D,size,J,V,CDR3,DNA
.,few,TRBJ1-5,TRBV28,CASSTGKRQPQHF,TGTGCCAGCTCAACAGGGAAGAGACAGCCCCAGCATTTT
TRBD1,few,TRBJ1-5,TRBV6-1,CASTRQGLYQPQHF,TGTGCCAGCACCAGACAGGGACTCTATCAGCCCCAGCATTTT
.,few,TRBJ1-2,TRBV9,CASSVGRGGYTF,TGTGCCAGCAGCGTAGGACGCGGAGGCTACACCTTC
TRBD1,.,TRBJ1-6,TRBV5-1,CASSLGQGSSPLHF,TGCGCCAGCAGCTTGGGACAGGGAAGTTCACCCCTCCACTTT
TRBD1,few,TRBJ1-4,TRBV7-2,CASSLDRGREKLFF,TGTGCCAGCAGCTTAGACAGGGGGCGTGAAAAACTGTTTTTT
.,.,TRBJ1-5,TRBV10-3,CAISGQGDSNQPQHF,TGTGCCATCAGTGGGCAGGGAGATAGCAATCAGCCCCAGCATTTT
TRBD2,.,TRBJ2-3,TRBV7-2,CASSLVAGEGDTQYF,TGTGCCAGCAGCTTAGTAGCGGGGGAGGGGGATACGCAGTATTTT
.,.,TRBJ1-2,TRBV7-2,CASSLSQRVVYGYTF,TGTGCCAGCAGCTTAAGTCAGAGAGTAGTCTATGGCTACACCTTC
.,few,TRBJ1-4,TRBV14,CASSQESRDEKLFF,TGTGCCAGCAGCCAAGAGTCCCGCGATGAAAAACTGTTTTTT
TRBD1,few,TRBJ2-7,TRBV9,CASSSRTGSYEQYF,TGTGCCAGCAGCTCCCGGACAGGCTCCTACGAGCAGTACTTC
.,.,TRBJ1-5,TRBV18,CASSPGALDQPQHF,TGTGCCAGCTCTCCGGGGGCCCTAGATCAGCCCCAGCATTTT
.,few,TRBJ2-5,TRBV9,CASSVAGQTNQETQYF,TGTGCCAGCAGCGTTGCGGGACAGACTAACCAAGAGACCCAGTACTTC
TRBD1,few,TRBJ2-1,TRBV7-9,CASSLALGQGATFNEQFF,TGTGCCAGCAGCTTAGCGTTAGGACAGGGGGCTACGTTCAATGAGCAGTTCTTC
TRBD1,few,TRBJ1-5,TRBV7-6,CASSLGTANQPQHF,TGTGCCAGCAGCCTAGGGACAGCTAATCAGCCCCAGCATTTT
.,.,TRBJ1-6,TRBV10-3,CAIRDSYNSPLHF,TGTGCCATCAGGGACAGTTATAATTCACCCCTCCACTTT
.,few,TRBJ2-7,TRBV6-5,CASSYSLGSSYEQYF,TGTGCCAGCAGTTACTCTCTCGGGAGCTCCTACGAGCAGTACTTC
.,.,TRBJ2-3,TRBV18,CASSPRADSTDTQYF,TGTGCCAGCTCACCTCGAGCGGATTCCACAGATACGCAGTATTTT
TRBD1,.,TRBJ1-2,TRBV14,CASSLRRTGVEGYTF,TGTGCCAGCAGCCTAAGAAGGACAGGGGTGGAGGGCTACACCTTC
.,.,TRBJ1-1,TRBV7-2,CASSPRMNTEAFF,TGTGCCAGCAGCCCCCGTATGAACACTGAAGCTTTCTTT
.,.,TRBJ2-5,TRBV11-2,CASSLPSRETQYF,TGTGCCAGCAGCCTCCCGAGTAGGGAGACCCAGTACTTC
.,few,TRBJ1-5,TRBV27,CASSKQGDQPQHF,TGTGCCAGCAGTAAACAGGGTGATCAGCCCCAGCATTTT
.,.,TRBJ2-7,TRBV2,CASSEDRTHEQYF,TGTGCCAGCAGTGAAGACAGGACCCACGAGCAGTACTTC
.,.,TRBJ2-5,TRBV27,CASSRAFQETQYF,TGTGCCAGCAGTAGGGCCTTCCAAGAGACCCAGTACTTC
.,.,TRBJ2-6,TRBV29-1,CSVQSPTNVLTF,TGCAGCGTCCAATCACCAACCAACGTCCTGACTTTC
.,few,TRBJ2-3,TRBV6-5,CASSYDRQGRTDTQYF,TGTGCCAGCAGTTACGATCGGCAGGGTCGCACAGATACGCAGTATTTT
TRBD1,.,TRBJ2-5,TRBV6-1,CASSEAGRGRGETQYF,TGTGCCAGCAGTGAAGCGGGCAGGGGGCGCGGAGAGACCCAGTACTTC
.,few,TRBJ2-5,TRBV6-6,CASSYSFATQYF,TGTGCCAGCAGTTACTCTTTCGCCACCCAGTACTTC
TRBD2,few,TRBJ2-7,TRBV10-3,CATSLAGPYEQYF,TGTGCCACCTCACTAGCGGGGCCCTACGAGCAGTACTTC
.,few,TRBJ1-2,TRBV7-9,CASIRGEWSYGYTF,TGTGCCAGCATCAGGGGCGAATGGTCCTATGGCTACACCTTC
.,.,TRBJ2-7,TRBV7-9,CASSLSQGMWEQYF,TGTGCCAGCAGCTTATCACAGGGAATGTGGGAGCAGTACTTC
.,.,TRBJ1-5,TRBV5-5,CASSSTGYRVDQPQHF,TGTGCCAGCAGCTCGACGGGGTACAGGGTTGATCAGCCCCAGCATTTT
TRBD1,.,TRBJ2-4,TRBV5-1,CASSSNAGGNIQYF,TGCGCCAGCAGCTCCAATGCAGGGGGAAACATTCAGTACTTC
.,few,TRBJ1-2,TRBV11-2,CASSLEQGSYGYTF,TGTGCCAGCAGCTTAGAGCAGGGAAGCTATGGCTACACCTTC
TRBD1,.,TRBJ2-1,TRBV6-5,CASSRRDRSEQFF,TGTGCCAGCAGTCGACGGGACAGATCTGAGCAGTTCTTC
.,few,TRBJ2-2,TRBV14,CASSTLSGPFSGGELFF,TGTGCCAGCAGCACACTTTCCGGGCCCTTTTCCGGCGGGGAGCTGTTTTTT
.,few,TRBJ1-1,TRBV5-4,CASSRESANTEAFF,TGTGCCAGCAGCCGGGAAAGTGCGAACACTGAAGCTTTCTTT
.,once,TRBJ2-3,TRBV18,CASSPPSGADTQYF,TGTGCCAGCTCACCACCGTCTGGAGCAGATACGCAGTATTTT
.,few,TRBJ2-4,TRBV9,CASSVGGTQNIQYF,TGTGCCAGCAGCGTAGGGGGGACGCAAAACATTCAGTACTTC
.,many,TRBJ2-5,TRBV18,CASSPGETQYF,TGTGCCAGCTCACCGGGGGAGACCCAGTACTTC
.,.,TRBJ1-5,TRBV30,CAWSVSGGRSNQPQHF,TGTGCCTGGAGTGTATCCGGGGGCAGGAGCAATCAGCCCCAGCATTTT
.,.,TRBJ1-2,TRBV11-2,CASSLVNRAQSYGYTF,TGTGCCAGCAGCTTAGTGAACAGGGCCCAGTCCTATGGCTACACCTTC
.,few,TRBJ1-5,TRBV15,CATREGRFNQPQHF,TGTGCCACCAGGGAAGGACGTTTCAATCAGCCCCAGCATTTT
TRBD2,.,TRBJ2-5,TRBV29-1,CSVAETSGQETQYF,TGCAGCGTTGCGGAGACTAGCGGTCAAGAGACCCAGTACTTC
.,.,TRBJ2-7,TRBV5-4,CASSRTASYEQYF,TGTGCCAGCAGTCGGACAGCCTCCTACGAGCAGTACTTC
.,few,TRBJ2-7,TRBV5-6,CASSLVWEVETYEQYF,TGTGCCAGCAGCTTGGTATGGGAGGTTGAAACCTACGAGCAGTACTTC
.,few,TRBJ1-1,TRBV9,CASSESPDGIFEAFF,TGTGCCAGCAGCGAGAGCCCGGACGGGATTTTTGAAGCTTTCTTT
.,once,TRBJ2-5,TRBV9,CASSVDEFPVETQYF,TGTGCCAGCAGCGTAGACGAATTCCCGGTAGAGACCCAGTACTTC
.,few,TRBJ2-4,TRBV6-6,CASSYGKGLDIQYF,TGTGCCAGCAGTTACGGTAAAGGGTTAGACATTCAGTACTTC
.,.,TRBJ1-1,TRBV25-1,CASSEYEVTEAFF,TGTGCCAGCAGTGAATATGAGGTAACTGAAGCTTTCTTT
.,few,TRBJ2-6,TRBV25-1,CASSDFVDGSSGANVLTF,TGTGCCAGCAGTGACTTCGTAGACGGGAGCTCTGGGGCCAACGTCCTGACTTTC
.,.,TRBJ1-5,TRBV11-1,CASSSVRQPQHF,TGTGCCAGCAGCTCTGTACGACAGCCCCAGCATTTT
TRBD1,.,TRBJ2-1,TRBV28,CASRPGQASYNEQFF,TGTGCCAGCAGGCCGGGACAGGCCTCCTACAATGAGCAGTTCTTC
TRBD1,.,TRBJ2-6,TRBV5-6,CASSLDPGQVFSGANVLTF,TGTGCCAGCAGCTTGGACCCGGGACAGGTTTTCTCTGGGGCCAACGTCCTGACTTTC
.,.,TRBJ2-5,TRBV19,CASSTSLGAKTQYF,TGTGCCAGTAGTACTAGCCTGGGGGCGAAGACCCAGTACTTC
.,.,TRBJ2-6,TRBV7-9,CASSSLRTVKDSGANVLTF,TGTGCCAGCAGCTCACTCCGGACAGTGAAGGACTCTGGGGCCAACGTCCTGACTTTC